The 32 T cell receptor beta chains listed next were all sequenced from one sample in a study of cytomegalovirus exposure and HLA in healthy donors. This PCR relied on a set of 60 Vbeta primers and 13 Jbeta primers. Data came from immunoSEQ multiplex PCR; TCRdb stores just in-frame clones and leaves some out. The table records 90,000 or so clones, around 70% of them present only once. The sequencing input was PBMCs. These receptors were collected from a woman in her fifties or sixties in good health and CMV-seropositive.

This chain links TRBV4-1 with TRBJ1-5, with D tentatively TRBD1 (5 bases). Looked up from germline, CDR1 is MGHRA and CDR2 is YSYEKL. The ends were cut back, 2 bases at V and 5 bases at J, with 16 bases in the middle. CDR3 length: 16 residues. The CDR3 loop reads CASSQPKVGHDQPQHF. CDR3 coding DNA: TGCGCCAGCAGCCAACCTAAAGTTGGACACGATCAGCCCCAGCATTTT.

This chain connects TRBV19 to TRBJ2-6, with TRBD2 matching 10 bases. V was pared by 5 bases and J by 4 bases, with 11 bases of the junction left unmatched. Germline CDR1 reads LNHDA; CDR2 reads SQIVND (reference sequence). The CDR3 is 18 residues long. CDR3 nucleotides: TGTGCCAGTAGTCCCCGACTAGCGGGTAAATCCGGGGCCAACGTCCTGACTTTC. Translated: CASSPRLAGKSGANVLTF.

The chain recombines TRBV9 with TRBJ1-2; D is uncertain. The germline V and J ends were trimmed by 6 bases and 8 bases, with 14 bases remaining between them. The CDR3 contains 12 residues. Germline V lookup: CDR1 SGDLS, CDR2 YYNGEE. The DNA of the CDR3 is TGTGCCAGCACCCATGTAAATAGCGGCTACACCTTC. Translated, it gives CASTHVNSGYTF.

The V and J genes are TRBV29-1 and TRBJ1-1; weak D call: TRBD1 (6 bases). The germline V gene encodes CDR1 SQVTM and CDR2 ANQGSEA. Trimming removed 4 bases at V and 3 bases at J, with 9 bases between. CDR3 length: 12 residues. CDR3 residues: CSVAGQYTEAFF. The CDR3 DNA follows: TGCAGCGTTGCCGGACAGTACACTGAAGCTTTCTTT.

This rearrangement joins TRBV19 to TRBJ2-1; TRBD2 might be the D (5 bases). Germline CDR1 is LNHDA and CDR2 is SQIVND (reference sequence). This CDR3 has 18 amino acids. The germline V and J ends were trimmed by 0 bases and 1 base, with 16 bases remaining between them. The CDR3: CASSIDPAVSESYNEQFF. The CDR3 bases are TGTGCCAGTAGTATAGATCCAGCGGTCTCCGAATCCTACAATGAGCAGTTCTTC.

This chain uses TRBV5-6 with TRBJ1-5; no clear D gene. V gave up 0 bases and J gave up 3 bases, with 7 bases separating them. The germline gives CDR1 SGHDT, CDR2 YYEEEE. The CDR3 is made up of 14 amino acids. The CDR3 is CASSLGQNNQPQHF. The CDR3 DNA reads TGTGCCAGCAGCTTGGGGCAAAACAATCAGCCCCAGCATTTT. The full variable domain, in which reference TRBV5-6 and TRBJ1-5 provide the parts outside the CDR3, is DAGVTQSPTHLIKTRGQQVTLRCSPKSGHDTVSWYQQALGQGPQFIFQYYEEEERQRGNFPDRFSGHQFPNYSSELNVNALLLGDSALYLCASSLGQNNQPQHFGDGTRLSIL.

The chain employs TRBV28 and TRBJ2-5; possible D gene TRBD1, 5 bases. The J call is in doubt because the DNA end fits TRBJ2-7 better. The CDR3 consists of 13 residues. Germline CDR1 is MDHEN and CDR2 is SYDVKM. The CDR3 DNA reads TGTGCCACCCGAAGGGGTAGTCCCTACGAGCAGTACTTC. Its translation is CATRRGSPYEQYF.

This chain connects TRBV5-4 to TRBJ1-1; possible D gene TRBD1, 6 bases. Per germline, CDR1 SGHNT and CDR2 YYREEE (reference sequence). This CDR3 is built from 12 residues. V shed 2 bases and J shed 7 bases, with 9 bases lying between them. The CDR3, as DNA: TGTGCCAGCAGCTTAAACAGGGTTGAAGCTTTCTTT. Translated: CASSLNRVEAFF. The entire variable domain, with the rest obtained from reference TRBV5-4 and TRBJ1-1, is as follows: ETGVTQSPTHLIKTRGQQVTLRCSSQSGHNTVSWYQQALGQGPQFIFQYYREEENGRGNFPPRFSGLQFPNYSSELNVNALELDDSALYLCASSLNRVEAFFGQGTRLTVV.

The V gene is TRBV6-1, the J gene TRBJ1-1; unclear D gene. Germline V gene lookup returns CDR1 MNHNS and CDR2 SASEGT. V was clipped by 10 bases and J by 2 bases, with 17 bases between them. The CDR3 runs to 14 residues. Here the CDR3 reads CAIQRESLNTEAFF. CDR3 DNA sequence: TGTGCCATCCAGCGGGAGAGCCTAAACACTGAAGCTTTCTTT.

V usage is TRBV5-1 and J usage is TRBJ2-3, with D unclear. This CDR3 is 15 amino acids long. With 2 bases removed from V and 3 bases from J, the gap between germline ends came to 13 bases. Germline V gene data show CDR1 as SGHRS and CDR2 as YFSETQ. CDR3 in DNA: TGCGCCAGCAGCTTTAAGCGCACCCTGACAGATACGCAGTATTTT. This gives the protein CASSFKRTLTDTQYF.

This clone is a singleton in its sample. The rearrangement joins TRBV21-1 to TRBJ2-5; no DNA check was done on the table's D call, TRBD2. The end of the DNA fits TRBJ2-7 better, so the J call may be wrong. TRBV21-1 is a recognized pseudogene. The CDR3 sequence is 17 residues long. The CDR3 nucleotides read TGTGCCAGCAGCGCTGGGGGGGGGTCCCCTAAGGAAGACGAGCAGTACTTC. This encodes CASSAGGGSPKEDEQYF.

The chain links TRBV28 to TRBJ2-7, with 10 positions matching TRBD1. Germline CDR1 MDHEN, CDR2 SYDVKM. V lost 6 bases, J lost 6 bases, and 8 bases stayed unmatched. CDR3 length equals 14 residues. The CDR3 region is CASRTGTGVSEQYF. The CDR3 nucleotides are TGTGCCAGCAGAACCGGGACAGGGGTATCCGAGCAGTACTTC. Based on the CDR3 plus reference TRBV28 and TRBJ2-7, the full variable domain is DVKVTQSSRYLVKRTGEKVFLECVQDMDHENMFWYRQDPGLGLRLIYFSYDVKMKEKGDIPEGYSVSREKKERFSLILESASTNQTSMYLCASRTGTGVSEQYFGPGTRLTVT.

DNA of the CDR3: TGTGCCAGCAACCAGGATCGCACTGAAGCTTTCTTT. Translated: CASNQDRTEAFF. This sequence joins TRBV28 and TRBJ1-1; D not resolved. V dropped 7 bases and J dropped 4 bases, with 10 bases sitting between them. CDR1 MDHEN and CDR2 SYDVKM come from the germline V gene. This CDR3 spans 12 amino acids.

This sequence joins TRBV28 and TRBJ1-2; maybe TRBD1 (6 bases). V was clipped by 6 bases and J by 8 bases, with 13 bases between them. Germline V gene lookup returns CDR1 MDHEN and CDR2 SYDVKM. The CDR3 sequence is 12 residues long. The chain's CDR3 is CASRPGVSGYTF. The CDR3 nucleotides read TGTGCCAGCAGACCAGGGGTCTCCGGCTACACCTTC.

This sequence joins TRBV2 and TRBJ1-5; D remains unclear. The ends were cut back, 8 bases at V and 3 bases at J, with 14 bases in the middle. This CDR3 region has 14 residues. Germline V lookup: CDR1 SNHLY, CDR2 FYNNEI. The CDR3 nucleotides read TGTGCCAGCTCCCGGGGTCAGCCCAATCAGCCCCAGCATTTT. Translating it yields CASSRGQPNQPQHF.

This clone was seen only a few times. In nucleotides, the CDR3 is TGTGCCAGCAGCTTGGGGTGGCAGGGCACCGGGGAGCTGTTTTTT. As protein: CASSLGWQGTGELFF. This chain connects TRBV11-2 to TRBJ2-2; TRBD1 is a possible D gene (5 bases). The V and J ends lost 3 bases and 4 bases respectively, with 12 bases between them. This CDR3 is 15 amino acids long. The germline V gene encodes CDR1 SGHAT and CDR2 FQNNGV.

For this clone: Mismatch with germline at one junction end may stem from a read error. The gene calls are TRBV7-9 and TRBJ2-7; D unresolved. This CDR3 has 14 residues. The germline CDR1 and CDR2 sequences are SEHNR and FQNEAQ (reference sequence). CDR3 coding DNA: TGTTCCAGCAGCTTCCTCCCGCGGTTCTACGAGCAGTACTTC. As protein: CSSSFLPRFYEQYF.

The rearrangement joins TRBV7-2 to TRBJ2-3; D remains ambiguous. The CDR3 extends over 14 amino acids. CDR1 SGHTA and CDR2 FQGNSA come from the germline V gene. Trimming stripped 5 bases from V and 4 bases from J, with 13 bases between. CDR3 nucleotides: TGTGCCAGCAGCCCCCCCGGTAGCCCAGATACGCAGTATTTT. It translates to CASSPPGSPDTQYF. Full variable domain (remainder filled in from reference TRBV7-2 and TRBJ2-3): GAGVSQSPSNKVTEKGKDVELRCDPISGHTALYWYRQSLGQGLEFLIYFQGNSAPDKSGLPSDRFSAERTGGSVSTLTIQRTQQEDSAVYLCASSPPGSPDTQYFGPGTRLTVL.

This clone appeared a few times. The chain couples TRBV5-5 to TRBJ1-5, with D perhaps TRBD1 (5 bases). Germline V gives CDR1 SGHKS, CDR2 YYEKEE (reference sequence). The V and J ends lost 0 bases and 6 bases respectively, with 16 bases between them. CDR3 length: 16 amino acids. In DNA, the CDR3 is TGTGCCAGCAGCTTGGTAGGAGGGGCGGTTAGTCAGCCCCAGCATTTT. Translation gives CASSLVGGAVSQPQHF. Full variable domain (remainder filled in from reference TRBV5-5 and TRBJ1-5): DAGVTQSPTHLIKTRGQQVTLRCSPISGHKSVSWYQQVLGQGPQFIFQYYEKEERGRGNFPDRFSARQFPNYSSELNVNALLLGDSALYLCASSLVGGAVSQPQHFGDGTRLSIL.

The V gene is TRBV28, the J gene TRBJ2-7; D remains ambiguous. This CDR3 has 12 residues. The germline V and J ends were trimmed by 5 bases and 3 bases, with 8 bases remaining between them. CDR1 is MDHEN, CDR2 SYDVKM, per germline. The CDR3, as DNA: TGTGCCAGCAGTCCAGACAACTACGAGCAGTACTTC. Amino acid sequence: CASSPDNYEQYF. Based on the CDR3 plus reference TRBV28 and TRBJ2-7, the full variable domain is DVKVTQSSRYLVKRTGEKVFLECVQDMDHENMFWYRQDPGLGLRLIYFSYDVKMKEKGDIPEGYSVSREKKERFSLILESASTNQTSMYLCASSPDNYEQYFGPGTRLTVT.

The rearrangement links TRBV5-4 to TRBJ2-3; D is perhaps TRBD2 (6 bases). There are 15 residues in the CDR3. Germline V lookup: CDR1 SGHNT, CDR2 YYREEE (reference sequence). Trimming removed 3 bases from V and 1 base from J, with 12 bases in between. CDR3 in DNA: TGTGCCAGCAGCTCCGGGGGATTTGGCACAGATACGCAGTATTTT. It codes for CASSSGGFGTDTQYF.

V usage is TRBV25-1 and J usage is TRBJ1-1; 9 bases agree with TRBD1. Germline CDR1 reads MGHDK; CDR2 reads SYGVNS. This CDR3 contains 13 residues. The junction had 4 bases not matched to a gene; V was cut back by 5 bases and J by 6 bases. The CDR3 loop is CASSWGQGSEAFF. DNA of the CDR3: TGTGCCAGCAGTTGGGGACAGGGATCTGAAGCTTTCTTT.

The genes are TRBV7-3 and TRBJ1-1; D gene ambiguous. Trimming stripped 5 bases from V and 0 bases from J, with 7 bases between. CDR3 length: 13 residues. Per the germline V gene, CDR1 is SGHTA and CDR2 is FQGTGA. Written as DNA, the CDR3 is TGTGCCAGCAGCCTTCAGATGAACACTGAAGCTTTCTTT. Translating gives CASSLQMNTEAFF.

The chain recombines TRBV4-1 with TRBJ2-1, with D unclear. The germline CDR1 and CDR2 sequences are MGHRA and YSYEKL. Trimming pared 2 bases from V and 0 bases from J, leaving 11 bases between. The CDR3 covers 16 residues. Written as DNA, the CDR3 is TGCGCCAGCAGCCAACCCCTTGTGTCCTCCTACAATGAGCAGTTCTTC. Protein: CASSQPLVSSYNEQFF.

This chain links TRBV5-1 with TRBJ2-2; no definite D call. Trimming took 0 bases from V and 3 from J, leaving 6 bases between them. Germline assignment: CDR1 SGHRS and CDR2 YFSETQ. The CDR3 consists of 14 residues. The CDR3 region has the DNA TGCGCCAGCAGCTTGGGTGTAGACACCGGGGAGCTGTTTTTT. Residues: CASSLGVDTGELFF.

This chain connects TRBV7-3 to TRBJ2-5; possible D gene TRBD2, 5 bases. Germline values: CDR1 SGHTA, CDR2 FQGTGA. CDR3 size: 12 residues. Trimming took 6 bases from V and 5 from J, leaving 10 bases between them. In nucleotides, the CDR3 is TGTGCCAGCAGTGACCCGGGGGAGACCCAGTACTTC. It translates to CASSDPGETQYF. Drawing the rest from reference TRBV7-3 and TRBJ2-5, the complete variable domain is GAGVSQTPSNKVTEKGKYVELRCDPISGHTALYWYRQSLGQGPEFLIYFQGTGAADDSGLPNDRFFAVRPEGSVSTLKIQRTERGDSAVYLCASSDPGETQYFGPGTRLLVL.

This clone was recorded only once. The gene calls are TRBV28 and TRBJ2-2; TRBD1 aligns across 9 bases. Germline V gene sequence: CDR1 MDHEN, CDR2 SYDVKM. This CDR3 contains 18 residues. Unmatched junction bases numbered 12, after V lost 4 bases and J lost 3 bases. Here the CDR3 reads CASSSDQDRGHYTGELFF. In nucleotides, the CDR3 is TGTGCCAGCAGTTCAGACCAGGACAGGGGCCATTACACCGGGGAGCTGTTTTTT. Combining the CDR3 with reference TRBV28 and TRBJ2-2 gives the whole variable domain DVKVTQSSRYLVKRTGEKVFLECVQDMDHENMFWYRQDPGLGLRLIYFSYDVKMKEKGDIPEGYSVSREKKERFSLILESASTNQTSMYLCASSSDQDRGHYTGELFFGEGSRLTVL.

Points on this clone: This same CDR3 is encoded by further DNA sequences in the sample. V and J are TRBV4-1 and TRBJ2-6; no firm D call. Germline lookup yields CDR1 MGHRA and CDR2 YSYEKL. This CDR3 region has 19 residues. Between the trimmed V and J ends, which lost 4 bases and 0 bases, there was a span of 19 bases. As DNA, the CDR3 is TGCGCCAGCAGCCCCTTCGGAAGGCAGGCCCTCTCTGGGGCCAACGTCCTGACTTTC. This codes for CASSPFGRQALSGANVLTF.

This clone was recorded only once. The chain links TRBV10-3 to TRBJ1-5, with 9 bases matching TRBD1. Per germline, CDR1 ENHRY and CDR2 SYGVKD. J lost 4 bases, V lost 0 bases, and 1 base had no gene match. This CDR3 contains 15 residues. The CDR3 here is CAISESTGGNQPQHF. CDR3 DNA: TGTGCCATCAGTGAGTCGACAGGGGGTAATCAGCCCCAGCATTTT.

J is TRBJ1-1 and V is TRBV5-4; D gene ambiguous. The germline V gene has CDR1 SGHNT and CDR2 YYREEE (reference sequence). This CDR3 contains 13 residues. V was cut by 2 bases and J by 0 bases, with 5 bases left in between. The CDR3 nucleotides are TGTGCCAGCAGCTTTAATTTGAACACTGAAGCTTTCTTT. As protein: CASSFNLNTEAFF.

The J gene is TRBJ2-7, the V gene TRBV11-2; TRBD2 matches 13 bases. J lost 2 bases, V lost 0 bases, and 13 bases had no gene match. Germline assignment: CDR1 SGHAT and CDR2 FQNNGV. This CDR3 has 20 residues. CDR3 residues: CASSLDPSGLAGAYPYEQYF. The CDR3 region has the DNA TGTGCCAGCAGCTTAGATCCCAGCGGACTAGCGGGAGCGTACCCCTACGAGCAGTACTTC. The variable domain in full, with the rest retrieved from reference TRBV11-2 and TRBJ2-7, is EAGVAQSPRYKIIEKRQSVAFWCNPISGHATLYWYQQILGQGPKLLIQFQNNGVVDDSQLPKDRFSAERLKGVDSTLKIQPAKLEDSAVYLCASSLDPSGLAGAYPYEQYFGPGTRLTVT.

The CDR3 sequence: CASSLANRGRLAEAFF. The CDR3, as DNA: TGCGCCAGCAGCTTGGCCAATAGGGGGCGGTTGGCTGAAGCTTTCTTT. The chain links TRBV5-1 to TRBJ1-1; 7 positions agree with TRBD1. Trimming at V came to 0 bases and at J to 6 bases, leaving 11 bases not matched to a gene. The CDR3 has 16 residues. Per the germline V gene, CDR1 is SGHRS and CDR2 is YFSETQ.